This T cell receptor beta chain was sequenced during a study of T cell repertoires in cytomegalovirus infection. Study-level information: Evidence of both CMV infection and a matching HLA type came from public TCR beta signatures. Findings and limits, study-wide: There were carriers of CMV plus the relevant HLA, and cumulative public TCR beta family frequency identified them. HLA-C-restricted, CMV-specific TCR beta clonotypes were dominant ex vivo.

CDR1 is DFQATT and CDR2 is SNEGSKA in the germline V gene (reference sequence). The J segment lost 10 bases and the V segment lost 6 bases, leaving 12 bases of the junction unmatched. CDR3 size: 13 residues. With regard to this clonotype: Its cognate antigen is unknown.

TCRdb used MiXCR to reprocess the reads, holding one entry per CDR3 protein. The sample contains 250,000 or so distinct CDR3 sequences, about 15% of which appear only once. The rearrangement uses TRBV20-1 and TRBJ1-2; 9 bases match TRBD1. This clonotype originated in a human donor in good health (CMV status not recorded). Some clones in this sample may be carry-over from other donors' samples. Sequencing was done on a sample of CD8+ T cells from PBMCs. Here the CDR3 reads CSAYRGPLWDYTF. As DNA, the CDR3 is TGCAGTGCCTACAGGGGGCCCCTTTGGGACTACACCTTC.